The following is a T cell receptor beta chain sequence with its context. The antigen is undetermined. The data were produced by immunoSEQ multiplex PCR, yet TCRdb's version contains in-frame clones alone and is incomplete. This table holds tens of thousands of clones, 82% found once. The data originate from a study of OX40 agonist ivuxolimab in advanced cancers. As for the study in general: Treatment of patients was with ivuxolimab, an agonistic anti-OX40 (CD134) antibody. Prior anti-PD-1, anti-PD-L1 or anti-CTLA-4 therapy did not bar entry, and 30% to 40% had some.

Findings of the study overall: Partial responders at 0.1-3.0 mg/kg showed near-lowest clonal expansion.

The sequencing here drew on CD4+ or CD8+ T cells sorted from blood, taken in a trial of the OX40 agonist ivuxolimab. This clonotype was obtained from an adult with an advanced solid tumor such as melanoma, head and neck, liver or kidney cancer.

The CDR3: CASSQDKSDGYTF. The CDR3 DNA is TGTGCCAGCAGCCAAGATAAGTCGGATGGCTACACCTTC. The rearrangement uses TRBV5-4 and TRBJ1-2; D gene unclear. Deletions cut 4 bases from V and 6 bases from J, with 13 bases between. The CDR3 totals 13 residues. Germline CDR1 SGHNT, CDR2 YYREEE (reference sequence).